The T cell receptor beta chain described here comes from a study of T-cell reconstitution after alpha-beta-depleted transplantation in children (dated by TCRdb to 2016 to 2017). Study-level background: Using TCR repertoire profiling, the study followed T-cell immune reconstitution in a quantitative way in children after TCRalphabeta/CD19-depleted allogeneic hematopoietic cell transplantation. Overall results and qualifications from the work: Over the following months the frequencies of hyperexpanded clones went down, and after one year T-cell counts and TCRbeta diversity were mostly credited to newly produced T cells. Apparently early alphabetaT-cell count recovery about two months after transplant reportedly relied on only several hundred rapidly expanded clones derived from non-depleted graft cells. In some patients, the high TCRbeta diversity seen at day 60 was put down to recipient T cells and intrathymic progenitors that had survived conditioning.

Taken with the paper, the label for time point translates to: day 60 (about 2 months) after transplantation. The sample's treatment or condition label is to be understood as: allogeneic hematopoietic cell transplantation with graft depleted of TCRalphabeta T cells and CD19 B cells. Transplant recipients were children who received TCRalphabeta/CD19-depleted allogeneic hematopoietic cell grafts. The method was PCR. Sequencer: Illumina HiSeq 2500. TCR library preparation used molecular barcoding, with unique molecular identifiers applied to normalize quantification of the TCRbeta repertoire. The public reads were quality trimmed at Q25 with fastp and then assembled into clones with MiXCR by TCRdb, keeping productive beta chains. Every distinct CDR3 protein forms one entry, paired with its most common genes and DNA. This sample is represented by about 5,000 distinct CDR3 sequences; just under 7.5% of them were singletons. Jointly, the top ten make up roughly 2% of the sample.

This clonotype was recorded many times. Its antigen remains unidentified. The sample holds no much larger clone one base away, and base qualities are not on file. The junction shows trimming of 7 bases on V and 3 bases on J, plus 18 bases between the germline ends. CDR1 LNHDA and CDR2 SQIVND were looked up in the germline V gene (reference sequence). Counted from cysteine to phenylalanine, this CDR3 has 15 amino acids. The kept DNA is CDR3 alone, 45 bases in frame from the first base. The receptor comes from a boy younger than two who had a stem cell transplant for SCID, so the T cells may come from the graft donor. The chain is made from TRBV19 and TRBJ2-5; TRBD1 is a weak D gene call, 6 bases matching. This material consisted of PBMCs, mostly from graft donor cells, taken 60 days after TCRalphabeta/CD19-depleted stem cell transplant. The nucleotide sequence is given as TGTGCCAGTATAGAAAAAGGGGGAGAAGAAGAGACCCAGTACTTC. Translated, this is CASIEKGGEEETQYF. Supplemented by the reference TRBV19 and TRBJ2-5 proteins around the CDR3, the complete variable domain is DGGITQSPKYLFRKEGQNVTLSCEQNLNHDAMYWYRQDPGQGLRLIYYSQIVNDFQKGDIAEGYSVSREKKESFPLTVTSAQKNPTAFYLCASIEKGGEEETQYFGPGTRLLVL.